A single sample gave rise to the 3 T cell receptor beta chains below, sequenced in a study of cytomegalovirus exposure and HLA in healthy donors. Primers: 60 Vbeta forward and 13 Jbeta reverse. Sequencing was performed with immunoSEQ multiplex PCR; in TCRdb, only in-frame clones are kept and a portion is missing. The table has about 130,000 clones, less than 85% seen once. Material: PBMCs. These receptors originate from a man between 18 and 29 years old in good health and CMV-seropositive.

This chain joins TRBV11-2 and TRBJ2-7; TRBD1 aligns across 7 bases. Per the germline V gene, CDR1 is SGHAT and CDR2 is FQNNGV. Germline trimming cut 2 bases from V and 4 bases from J; bases unmatched to any gene: 5. The CDR3 is made up of 14 amino acids. CDR3 in amino acids: CASSLISGGYEQYF. Here the CDR3 DNA reads TGTGCCAGCAGCTTAATTTCAGGGGGTTACGAGCAGTACTTC. The whole variable domain, remainder taken from reference TRBV11-2 and TRBJ2-7, is EAGVAQSPRYKIIEKRQSVAFWCNPISGHATLYWYQQILGQGPKLLIQFQNNGVVDDSQLPKDRFSAERLKGVDSTLKIQPAKLEDSAVYLCASSLISGGYEQYFGPGTRLTVT.

This chain uses TRBV7-6 with TRBJ2-2; 9 nucleotides align to TRBD1. Per the germline V gene, CDR1 is SGHVS and CDR2 is FNYEAQ. After removal of 5 bases from V and 6 bases from J, the junction contained 13 bases not matched to a gene. The CDR3 is 17 residues long. As DNA, the CDR3 is TGTGCCAGCAGCCCATTCGGGACAGGGAAAAGCGCCGGGGAGCTGTTTTTT. Its translation is CASSPFGTGKSAGELFF.

This clone was counted only a few times. This chain links TRBV6-5 with TRBJ1-4, with TRBD1 as a possible D gene (6 bases). The CDR3 is 14 amino acids. Trimming shortened V by 2 bases and J by 6 bases, and 10 bases separated the two germline ends. The germline V gene has CDR1 MNHEY and CDR2 SVGAGI. The CDR3 spells CASSYGRGHEKLFF. In DNA form, the CDR3 reads TGTGCCAGCAGTTACGGCAGGGGACATGAAAAACTGTTTTTT.